This paragraph reports one T cell receptor beta chain. Its antigen is as yet unknown. V lost 7 bases to trimming and J lost 2 bases; unmatched junction nucleotides: 4. Germline CDR1 reads SNHLY; CDR2 reads FYNNEI. This CDR3 has 14 amino acids. The sample originates from a study of pediatric ulcerative colitis. Study-level points and caveats: Two rectal clonotypes were found only in ulcerative colitis patients, all of them. Substantially fewer templates came from a couple of patients' blood samples.

Only in-frame clones appear in the TCRdb table, and some are missing; sequencing was by immunoSEQ multiplex PCR. The table shows about 64,000 clones, with about 86% occurring only once. The TCR was taken from a boy aged 5-17 years with severe ulcerative colitis. Sequenced input: blood. The V and J genes are TRBV2 and TRBJ2-2; TRBD1 agrees at 7 bases. The CDR3 sequence is CASTGQANTGELFF. For the CDR3, the DNA is TGTGCCAGCACAGGACAGGCTAACACCGGGGAGCTGTTTTTT.